These 8 T cell receptor beta chains came from one sample sequenced in a study of vaccination and CD4 T cells after COVID-19. These receptors' antigens are unknown. Cultured CD4+ T cells had their DNA profiled by the Oncomine TCR Beta short-read assay. TCRdb redid the calling of the PCR reads with MiXCR, one entry per CDR3 protein. The sample consists of approximately 12,000 distinct CDR3 sequences, roughly 60% of them appearing once. Stated treatment: 10-day PBMC culture with coronavirus spike peptide pools or control peptides (ViraFEST assay). Specimen: CD4+ T cells from blood, cultured in vitro, collected before SARS-CoV-2 vaccination. All receptors come from a human donor who had recovered from COVID-19.

Note on this clonotype: At one end the junction does not follow the germline gene, possibly because of a read error. The chain employs TRBV29-1 and TRBJ2-5; tentative D call: TRBD2 (6 bases). The CDR3 has 13 amino acids. Germline CDR1 is SQVTM and CDR2 is ANQGSEA. CDR3 protein: CSSRLAGRETQYF. Written as DNA, the CDR3 is TGCAGCTCCAGGTTGGCGGGAAGAGAGACCCAGTACTTT.

The chain is built from TRBV20-1 and TRBJ2-7, with 9 bases fitting TRBD1. Germline assignment: CDR1 DFQATT and CDR2 SNEGSKA (reference sequence). The ends lost 5 bases at V and 4 bases at J; junction bases unmatched: 12. This CDR3 region has 15 residues. The CDR3 protein is CSAQSPGQGPYEQYF. CDR3 DNA sequence: TGCAGTGCTCAGAGCCCGGGACAGGGTCCTTACGAGCAGTACTTC.

This chain uses TRBV7-9 with TRBJ2-1; TRBD2 matches at 8 bases. The CDR3 is 16 amino acids. With V trimmed by 4 bases and J by 5 bases, 10 bases remained unmatched. Germline CDR1 and CDR2: SEHNR and FQNEAQ (reference sequence). The CDR3 DNA is TGTGCCAGCAGCTCCACAGGGACTAGGATCCACAATGAGCAGTTCTTC. Protein sequence: CASSSTGTRIHNEQFF.

The rearrangement joins TRBV7-2 to TRBJ2-2; a possible D gene is TRBD1 (5 bases). Trimming cost V 4 bases and J 1 base, with 10 bases left between them. The CDR3 consists of 15 residues. CDR1 is SGHTA and CDR2 is FQGNSA in the germline V gene. The CDR3 loop is CASSSPTGNTGELFF. The CDR3 DNA sequence: TGTGCCAGCAGCTCACCCACAGGGAACACCGGGGAGCTGTTTTTT.

The chain links TRBV19 to TRBJ2-5; D ambiguous. The CDR3 consists of 13 residues. The germline V gene has CDR1 LNHDA and CDR2 SQIVND (reference sequence). V shed 4 bases and J shed 2 bases, with 8 bases lying between them. The CDR3 protein is CASSTTRQETQYF. The CDR3 region has the DNA TGTGCCAGTAGTACGACGAGACAAGAGACCCAGTACTTC.

This clonotype was seen a few times. This CDR3 is CASSSKAPFGTEAFF. The CDR3 coding sequence is TGTGCCAGCAGCTCTAAGGCCCCGTTTGGCACTGAAGCTTTCTTT. The chain has TRBV11-2 and TRBJ1-1; D gene unclear. CDR1 and CDR2 (germline): SGHAT, FQNNGV. CDR3 length: 15 residues. Trimming left V 4 bases short and J 4 bases short, with 16 bases between.

This chain uses TRBV20-1 with TRBJ1-5; perhaps TRBD1 as D (5 bases). The germline gives CDR1 DFQATT, CDR2 SNEGSKA (reference sequence). Trimming removed 2 bases at V and 3 bases at J, with 11 bases between. The CDR3 is made up of 14 amino acids. In nucleotides, the CDR3 is TGCAGTGCTAGACAGGGCCGTTACAATCAGCCCCAGCATTTT. Its protein is CSARQGRYNQPQHF.

The chain employs TRBV5-8 and TRBJ1-2; tentatively, D is TRBD1 (6 bases). The germline CDR1 and CDR2 sequences are SGHTS and YDEGEE. Trimming pared 3 bases from V and 6 bases from J, leaving 21 bases between. The CDR3 loop spans 16 amino acids. The CDR3 loop reads CASSSRGRGGQDGYTF. The DNA for the CDR3 is TGTGCCAGCAGCTCCCGTGGCAGGGGTGGGCAAGATGGCTACACCTTC.